This TCR beta chain was sequenced in a study of radiotherapy plus CTLA-4 blockade in lung cancer. Repertoires were generated with immunoSEQ multiplex PCR, while TCRdb's copy carries only in-frame clones and drops some. This table holds 65,000 to 85,000 clones, approximately 79% found once. From germline, CDR1 is MNHNY and CDR2 SVGAGI (reference sequence). The CDR3 spans 15 residues. The V segment lost 2 bases and the J segment 7 bases; nucleotides outside the gene matches: 6. The origin of this receptor is a human donor with non-small cell lung cancer whose response to radiotherapy plus ipilimumab could not be evaluated. Some clones in this sample may be carry-over from other donors' samples. Sequencing was performed on peripheral blood, taken from a patient treated with radiotherapy plus ipilimumab. The chain is built from TRBV6-6 and TRBJ1-5, with 9 bases aligning to TRBD1. CDR3 bases: TGTGCCAGCAGTTACCAAGTTACAGGGGGCCAGCCCCAGCATTTT. Translating it yields CASSYQVTGGQPQHF.